The 18 T cell receptor beta chains below come from one sample, sequenced in a study of blood T cells in healthy people across ages. A J-beta primer mix and a sample-barcoded 5' primer were used in a second PCR of about 7 to 12 cycles. TCRdb reanalysed the 5' RACE reads using MiXCR and keeps one entry per CDR3 protein. The table lists over a million distinct CDR3 sequences, 35% to 50% of them singletons. Sequenced sample: blood. These receptor sequences come from a woman aged 55-69 years in good health.

This clonotype has only a few counts. The J gene is TRBJ2-3, the V gene TRBV20-1; D possibly matches TRBD1 or TRBD2 (5 bases each). Trimming removed 4 bases from V and 2 bases from J, with 10 bases in between. CDR3 length: 13 residues. The germline CDR1 and CDR2 sequences are DFQATT and SNEGSKA (reference sequence). The CDR3 DNA is TGCAGTGCTACCCGGGACCTCACAGATACGCAGTATTTT. Translating gives CSATRDLTDTQYF.

In this sample, this clonotype turned up a few times. The chain links TRBV14 to TRBJ2-3, with D possibly TRBD2 on 6 matching bases. V was trimmed by 7 bases and J by 9 bases, leaving 14 bases between them. The V gene's germline CDR1 is SGHDN and CDR2 FVKESK. The CDR3 extends over 12 amino acids. The CDR3 loop is CASNQAGLTQYF. CDR3 sequence (DNA): TGTGCCAGCAACCAGGCGGGACTCACGCAGTATTTT.

This chain connects TRBV20-1 to TRBJ2-3; maybe TRBD2 (6 bases). This CDR3 spans 15 amino acids. CDR1 and CDR2 from the germline V gene are DFQATT and SNEGSKA (reference sequence). Trimming pared 2 bases from V and 1 base from J, leaving 13 bases between. In nucleotides, the CDR3 is TGCAGTGCTAGACAGACTAGTATCGGCACAGATACGCAGTATTTT. This translates into CSARQTSIGTDTQYF.

The rearrangement joins TRBV3-1 to TRBJ2-1; no reliable D call. This CDR3 is 15 amino acids long. In germline, CDR1 is LGHDT, CDR2 YNNKEL (reference sequence). Trimming shortened V by 1 base and J by 9 bases, and 16 bases separated the two germline ends. CDR3 bases: TGTGCCAGCAGCCAAGGGGTAGAAAGGGTTGGTGAGCAGTTCTTC. Encoded protein: CASSQGVERVGEQFF.

This clonotype was counted a few times. The rearrangement uses TRBV27 and TRBJ2-7; D is unclear. The CDR3 consists of 14 residues. The germline V gene has CDR1 MNHEY and CDR2 SMNVEV (reference sequence). V gave up 5 bases and J gave up 2 bases, with 13 bases separating them. This CDR3 is CASSTSSRTYEQYF. The DNA of the CDR3 is TGTGCCAGCAGTACCTCGTCGCGGACCTACGAGCAGTACTTC.

This rearrangement joins TRBV7-9 to TRBJ2-7; D gene uncertain. The CDR3 has 14 residues. V was trimmed by 4 bases and J by 7 bases, leaving 17 bases between them. CDR1 and CDR2 (germline): SEHNR, FQNEAQ (reference sequence). CDR3 coding DNA: TGTGCCAGCAGCTCGGAGAGAAACTCACGGGAGCAGTACTTC. Translated: CASSSERNSREQYF. Combining the CDR3 with reference TRBV7-9 and TRBJ2-7 gives the whole variable domain DTGVSQNPRHKITKRGQNVTFRCDPISEHNRLYWYRQTLGQGPEFLTYFQNEAQLEKSRLLSDRFSAERPKGSFSTLEIQRTEQGDSAMYLCASSSERNSREQYFGPGTRLTVT.

This clonotype was recorded a few times. The J gene is TRBJ2-4, the V gene TRBV13, with D unresolved. TRBJ2-7 explains the end of the DNA better; the J call may be wrong. Germline CDR1 is PRHDT and CDR2 is FYEKMQ (reference sequence). This CDR3 has 11 residues. CDR3 sequence: CASSSLAEQYF. The CDR3 DNA sequence: TGTGCCAGCAGCTCGCTCGCCGAGCAGTACTTC.

The chain employs TRBV24-1 and TRBJ2-7, with D unresolved. V was shortened by 3 bases and J by 0 bases, with 8 bases between the two germline ends. This CDR3 spans 14 amino acids. The germline V gene encodes CDR1 KGHDR and CDR2 SFDVKD. The CDR3 is CATSDDRTSYEQYF. The CDR3 nucleotides are TGTGCCACCAGTGATGATCGCACCTCCTACGAGCAGTACTTC.

The chain recombines TRBV29-1 with TRBJ2-7; TRBD2 might be the D (5 bases). Germline assignment: CDR1 SQVTM and CDR2 ANQGSEA. CDR3 length equals 14 residues. With 0 bases removed from V and 8 bases from J, the gap between germline ends came to 17 bases. CDR3 residues: CSVEDYFGGGKQYF. CDR3 nucleotide sequence: TGCAGCGTTGAAGATTACTTCGGCGGAGGCAAGCAGTACTTC.

This clonotype was recorded once. V usage is TRBV7-9 and J usage is TRBJ2-1; 8 bases are shared with TRBD1. With V trimmed by 1 base and J by 3 bases, 5 bases remained unmatched. The length of the CDR3 is 16 residues. From germline, CDR1 is SEHNR and CDR2 FQNEAQ (reference sequence). The CDR3 DNA sequence: TGTGCCAGCAGCTTAGAGGCAGGGGGCGACTACAATGAGCAGTTCTTC. Translated: CASSLEAGGDYNEQFF.

About this clonotype: A junction boundary mismatches the germline segment, possibly from a read error. The CDR3, as DNA: TGTGCCAGCAGCTATAACCAGGGGTGGATCTACAATGAGCAGTTCTTC. Encoded protein: CASSYNQGWIYNEQFF. This chain uses TRBV5-1 with TRBJ2-1; TRBD1 is a possible D gene (6 bases). CDR3 length equals 16 residues. The germline gives CDR1 SGHRS, CDR2 YFSETQ.

The chain uses TRBV18 and TRBJ1-6; 8 bases are a match to TRBD1. Trimming at V came to 3 bases and at J to 7 bases, leaving 2 bases not matched to a gene. Per germline, CDR1 KGHSH and CDR2 LQKENI. This CDR3 region has 14 residues. CDR3 DNA: TGTGCCAGCTCACCGGACAGGGCGAATTCACCCCTCCACTTT. It encodes CASSPDRANSPLHF.

This clonotype was picked up many times. CDR3 protein: CSVGESSYEQYF. CDR3 sequence (DNA): TGCAGCGTTGGGGAGTCTTCCTACGAGCAGTACTTC. The V gene is TRBV29-1, the J gene TRBJ2-7; D may be TRBD2 (5 bases). The germline V gene has CDR1 SQVTM and CDR2 ANQGSEA. The V end was cut by 4 bases, the J end by 1 base, with 8 bases between. The CDR3 length is 12 residues.

This clonotype has a handful of counts. The rearrangement joins TRBV20-1 to TRBJ2-1; 7 nucleotides line up with TRBD1. The CDR3 is 14 residues long. The V segment lost 4 bases and the J segment 5 bases; nucleotides outside the gene matches: 8. CDR1 is DFQATT and CDR2 is SNEGSKA in the germline V gene (reference sequence). The CDR3 region is CSANGQVFDNEQFF. The CDR3 DNA reads as TGCAGTGCTAACGGACAGGTTTTCGACAATGAGCAGTTCTTC.

In its sample, this clonotype was seen once. This chain links TRBV20-1 with TRBJ2-5; 7 bases line up with TRBD1. The CDR3 contains 13 residues. CDR1 is DFQATT, CDR2 SNEGSKA, per germline (reference sequence). V was clipped by 4 bases and J by 5 bases; unmatched bases: 7. The CDR3 loop is CSAIRGREETQYF. The DNA for the CDR3 is TGCAGTGCTATAAGGGGGCGCGAGGAGACCCAGTACTTC.

The rearrangement joins TRBV20-1 to TRBJ2-3; D assignment may be TRBD1 or TRBD2 (7 bases each). The CDR3 contains 15 residues. Trimming left V 5 bases short and J 6 bases short, with 21 bases between. Germline CDR1 and CDR2: DFQATT and SNEGSKA (reference sequence). CDR3: CSAQQGGPDTDTQYF. The DNA of the CDR3 is TGCAGTGCTCAGCAGGGGGGGCCGGACACGGATACGCAGTATTTT.

The chain joins TRBV7-9 to TRBJ2-3, with a weak D call TRBD1 (7 bases). The V gene's germline CDR1 is SEHNR and CDR2 FQNEAQ (reference sequence). There are 15 residues in the CDR3. Trimming took 3 bases from V and 3 from J, leaving 13 bases between them. Written as DNA, the CDR3 is TGTGCCAGCAGCTTCTTGCCAGGGGGGACAGATACGCAGTATTTT. Its translation is CASSFLPGGTDTQYF.

The V gene is TRBV11-3, the J gene TRBJ2-3; 7 bases line up with TRBD2. Germline CDR1 SGHNT, CDR2 YENEEA. CDR3 length: 15 residues. J was trimmed by 4 bases and V by 5 bases; bases with no gene match: 9. The CDR3 reads CASSARGSGADTQYF. In DNA, the CDR3 is TGTGCCAGCAGCGCCCGGGGGAGCGGGGCAGATACGCAGTATTTT.